The T cell receptor (beta chain) under discussion was sequenced for a study of blood T cell repertoires in COVID-19 (dated by TCRdb to the early 2020s). For context, the study as a whole: Samples covering the acute and convalescent phases of COVID-19 were provided by collaborators in the United States, Italy and Spain. The prospective study material was composed of cDNA or gDNA derived from T cells, B-cell-depleted T cells, or PBMCs. Subjects who had been exposed to COVID-19, were actively infected with it, or had recovered from it provided the deeply sampled blood TCRbeta repertoires that made up the dataset. The repertoires were released in a freely available public database meant as a resource for research on the immune response to SARS-CoV-2. The samples were drawn from two sources: the first 160 participants of the ongoing ImmuneRACE study, and 1,200 or so subjects contributed by 6 global collaborators. Sample metadata almost always included a de-identified subject ID, COVID-19 status, age in years and sex. Where available, HLA class I and class II types were obtained from metadata supplied by the sample provider rather than from assay-based typing. General conclusions and limits of the study: The amount of clinical and demographic metadata varied by source and participant and was provided uncurated.

Whole blood was collected in K2EDTA tubes by collaborating institutions according to the institutions' own protocols. For TCRbeta analysis, collaborators shipped samples in one of three forms: frozen whole blood, isolated PBMCs, or DNA extracted from either of those sample types. This clone was seen only once. The clone's antigen remains unknown. No base-level quality is on record; no much larger clone is a single base apart. TCRbeta CDR3 regions were amplified from genomic DNA by means of the immunoSEQ Assay, a bias-controlled multiplex PCR. The authors' analysis ran thus. Within the assay, amplification of reference gene primers was used to estimate how many nucleated cells each sample contained. To quantify the absolute abundance of each unique TCRbeta CDR3 rearrangement, sequence reads were collapsed and filtered. Productive Simpson clonality was computed per sample as the square root of Simpson's diversity index over productive rearrangements. TCRdb's version of the immuneACCESS table is confined to in-frame rearrangements and falls short of the full clone set. An unresolved V gene accounts for under half of the shortfall where checked; the remainder is of unknown origin. The DNA gave D and trimming, while V, J and clone size come from that table. Across this sample there are 240,000 or so clones, with about 70% seen only once. Of the sample, 3% to 3.5% falls within the top ten clones.

The receptor comes from an elderly woman with acute or convalescent COVID-19. The sequenced material came from peripheral blood.

The encoded CDR3 is CAITGTRDNEQFF. The bases are TGTGCCATCACCGGGACTAGGGACAATGAGCAGTTCTTC. The chain is encoded by TRBV10-3 joined to TRBJ2-1; 8 central bases correspond to TRBD2. The germline V end is reduced by 7 bases and the J end by 5 bases; junction bases left unmatched: 4. CDR1 and CDR2, looked up from the germline V gene, are ENHRY and SYGVKD. The CDR3 has 13 amino acids, counting the end cysteine and phenylalanine. Only CDR3 DNA is held: 39 bases, read in frame from base 1.